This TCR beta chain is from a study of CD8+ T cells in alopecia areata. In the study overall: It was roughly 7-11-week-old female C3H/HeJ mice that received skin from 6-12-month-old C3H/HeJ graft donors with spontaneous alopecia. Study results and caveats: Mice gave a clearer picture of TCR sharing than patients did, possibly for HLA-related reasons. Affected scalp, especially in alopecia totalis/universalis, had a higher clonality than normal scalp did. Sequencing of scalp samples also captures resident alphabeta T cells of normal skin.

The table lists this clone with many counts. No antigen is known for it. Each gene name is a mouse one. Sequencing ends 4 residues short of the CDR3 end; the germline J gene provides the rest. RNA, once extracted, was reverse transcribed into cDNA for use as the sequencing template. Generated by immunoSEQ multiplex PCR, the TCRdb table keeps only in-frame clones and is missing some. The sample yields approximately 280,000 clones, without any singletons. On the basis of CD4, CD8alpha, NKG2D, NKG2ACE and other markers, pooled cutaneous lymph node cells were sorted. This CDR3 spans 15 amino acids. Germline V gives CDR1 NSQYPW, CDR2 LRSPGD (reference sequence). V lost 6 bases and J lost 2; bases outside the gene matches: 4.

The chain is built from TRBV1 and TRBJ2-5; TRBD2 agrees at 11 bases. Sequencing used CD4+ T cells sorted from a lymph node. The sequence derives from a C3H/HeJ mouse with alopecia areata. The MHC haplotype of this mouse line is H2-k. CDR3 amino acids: CTCREDWGVQDTQYF. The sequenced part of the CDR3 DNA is TGCACCTGCAGAGAGGACTGGGGGGTCCAAGAC.